The 19 T cell receptor beta chains given below trace back to one sample, sequenced in a study of T-cell memory formation after mild COVID-19. TCRdb fed the 5' RACE reads into MiXCR, producing one record per CDR3 protein. The sample yields 390,000 or so distinct CDR3 sequences, approximately 15% seen once. What was sequenced was PBMCs or a T cell subset sorted from them (not recorded which). The origin of the receptors is a man aged 18 to 30 who had mild COVID-19 (a few samples of this study predate the infection). Cell type and time point are not known.

The table lists this clonotype with a few counts. The V gene is TRBV20-1, the J gene TRBJ2-7; D not resolved. The CDR3 is made up of 13 amino acids. Trimming shortened V by 6 bases and J by 2 bases, and 14 bases separated the two germline ends. The germline gives CDR1 DFQATT, CDR2 SNEGSKA (reference sequence). The CDR3 reads CSALADVAYEQYV. The DNA of the CDR3 is TGCAGTGCCCTTGCCGATGTAGCCTACGAGCAGTACGTC.

The chain carries TRBV7-2 and TRBJ1-1; 8 bases match TRBD1. The CDR3 extends over 13 amino acids. V lost 8 bases and J lost 1; bases outside the gene matches: 3. The germline gives CDR1 SGHTA, CDR2 FQGNSA. CDR3 protein: CASGDRTNTEAFF. The DNA of the CDR3 is TGTGCCAGCGGGGACAGGACGAACACTGAAGCTTTCTTT.

This clonotype was seen a few times. The rearrangement uses TRBV4-1 and TRBJ2-5; 8 bases are shared with TRBD1. Germline V gene lookup returns CDR1 MGHRA and CDR2 YSYEKL. V was pared by 6 bases and J by 4 bases, with 7 bases of the junction left unmatched. The CDR3 has 14 residues. The CDR3 here is CASRGLDRGETQYF. The DNA of the CDR3 is TGCGCCAGCAGGGGTCTAGACAGGGGAGAGACCCAGTACTTC.

A note on this clonotype: A clone one base away is much larger, so this may be a read error. The chain uses TRBV4-3 and TRBJ2-4; D not resolved. This CDR3 has 14 residues. Trimming shortened V by 3 bases and J by 6 bases, and 12 bases separated the two germline ends. Germline lookup yields CDR1 LGHNA and CDR2 YSLEER. CDR3 DNA: TGCGCCAGCAGCCACTCCGACAAGGGAAACATTCAGTACTTC. Translation gives CASSHSDKGNIQYF.

This chain joins TRBV11-2 and TRBJ2-4; D unresolved. Germline V lookup: CDR1 SGHAT, CDR2 FQNNGV. This CDR3 is 16 amino acids long. V was cut by 3 bases and J by 0 bases, with 12 bases left in between. CDR3 sequence: CASSFAHDLAKNIQYF. For the CDR3, the DNA is TGTGCCAGCAGCTTCGCCCACGATTTAGCCAAAAACATTCAGTACTTC.

This clonotype was detected a few times. The chain couples TRBV20-1 to TRBJ2-7; D uncertain. Trimming removed 0 bases at V and 3 bases at J, with 12 bases between. This CDR3 region has 14 residues. Germline V gene lookup returns CDR1 DFQATT and CDR2 SNEGSKA (reference sequence). The CDR3 reads CSARDSRKNYEQYF. For the CDR3, the DNA is TGCAGTGCTAGAGATTCCAGGAAGAACTACGAGCAGTACTTC.

V usage is TRBV15 and J usage is TRBJ2-1, with D perhaps TRBD1 (5 bases). This CDR3 contains 16 residues. V was trimmed by 3 bases and J by 4 bases, leaving 16 bases between them. The germline CDR1 and CDR2 sequences are LNHNV and YYDKDF (reference sequence). The CDR3 sequence: CATSSNTGQDYNEQFF. CDR3 nucleotide sequence: TGTGCCACCAGCAGCAACACAGGTCAGGATTACAATGAGCAGTTCTTC. The variable domain in full, with the rest retrieved from reference TRBV15 and TRBJ2-1, is DAMVIQNPRYQVTQFGKPVTLSCSQTLNHNVMYWYQQKSSQAPKLLFHYYDKDFNNEADTPDNFQSRRPNTSFCFLDIRSPGLGDTAMYLCATSSNTGQDYNEQFFGPGTRLTVL.

A few counts support this clonotype. The chain has TRBV6-2 or TRBV6-3 and TRBJ2-7; 7 bases are shared with TRBD1. The germline V gene encodes CDR1 MNHEY and CDR2 SVGEGT. CDR3 length equals 16 residues. The junction had 5 bases not matched to a gene; V was cut back by 0 bases and J by 0 bases. In DNA form, the CDR3 reads TGTGCCAGCAGTTACTCGAAGGGACAGCTCTCCTACGAGCAGTACGTC. Protein: CASSYSKGQLSYEQYV.

This rearrangement joins TRBV12-3 or TRBV12-4 to TRBJ1-1; D gene ambiguous. This CDR3 comprises 12 residues. V was clipped by 6 bases and J by 8 bases, with 13 bases between them. CDR3 nucleotide sequence: TGTGCCAGCAGATGGACGGACTCGGAAGCTTTCTTT. Its translation is CASRWTDSEAFF.

This clonotype has only a few counts. The V and J genes are TRBV10-1 and TRBJ2-3; no reliable D call. Germline V gene data show CDR1 as WNHNN and CDR2 as SYGVQD (reference sequence). V shed 3 bases and J shed 4 bases, with 11 bases lying between them. The CDR3 length is 14 residues. The CDR3 DNA sequence: TGCGCCAGCAGTGATAACTGGGGTGCAGATACGCAGTATTTT. Translation: CASSDNWGADTQYF.

The V and J genes are TRBV7-2 and TRBJ2-5, with 7 bases matching TRBD1. With 5 bases clipped from V and 4 bases from J, the junction kept 10 bases outside the gene matches. This CDR3 is built from 15 residues. CDR1 is SGHTA and CDR2 is FQGNSA in the germline V gene. The CDR3 DNA reads TGTGCCAGCAGCGTAAACAGGGGCCCCGGAGAGACCCAGTACTTC. It encodes CASSVNRGPGETQYF.

This clonotype turned up a few times. The chain couples TRBV5-1 to TRBJ1-1; TRBD1 is a possible D gene (6 bases). V lost 5 bases and J 1 base, leaving 15 bases between the germline ends. The CDR3 is made up of 15 amino acids. Germline CDR1 and CDR2: SGHRS and YFSETQ. CDR3 region: CASSPTGIENTEAFF. CDR3 sequence (DNA): TGCGCCAGCAGTCCTACAGGGATCGAGAACACTGAAGCTTTCTTT.

The genes are TRBV6-5 and TRBJ1-1, with D perhaps matching TRBD1 (5 bases). This CDR3 is 15 amino acids long. V was trimmed by 2 bases and J by 5 bases, leaving 15 bases between them. Germline CDR1 MNHEY, CDR2 SVGAGI. This chain's CDR3 is CASSYEGWGGTEAFF. CDR3 DNA sequence: TGTGCCAGCAGTTACGAAGGGTGGGGGGGAACTGAAGCTTTCTTT.

This clonotype has a count of ten or more. The chain couples TRBV5-1 to TRBJ2-5; 9 nucleotides align to TRBD1. The trim removed 4 bases at V and 4 bases at J, leaving 8 bases unmatched. Germline CDR1 is SGHRS and CDR2 is YFSETQ. The CDR3 has 15 residues. The CDR3, as DNA: TGCGCCAGCAGCATATGGACAGGGGAGGCAGAGACCCAGTACTTC. Translating it yields CASSIWTGEAETQYF.

The V gene is TRBV7-2, the J gene TRBJ1-6, with 9 bases matching TRBD1. Germline V gene lookup returns CDR1 SGHTA and CDR2 FQGNSA. V shed 2 bases, J shed 10 bases, and the junction held 6 bases outside the gene matches. The CDR3 runs to 15 residues. In nucleotides, the CDR3 is TGTGCCAGCAGCTTATGGGGACAGGGAGGATCACCCCTCCACTTT. Translating it yields CASSLWGQGGSPLHF.

This clonotype appeared a few times. The V gene is TRBV3-1, the J gene TRBJ2-7; no clear D gene. There are 13 residues in the CDR3. Germline-derived CDR1 and CDR2 are LGHDT and YNNKEL (reference sequence). V lost 4 bases to trimming and J lost 2 bases, with 9 bases between them. The CDR3 region is CASSLTATYEQYF. The CDR3 DNA reads TGTGCCAGCAGCCTTACAGCGACCTACGAGCAGTACTTC.

The chain carries TRBV20-1 and TRBJ2-1; no definite D call. Deletions cut 0 bases from V and 6 bases from J, with 9 bases between. The CDR3 contains 13 residues. Germline V lookup: CDR1 DFQATT, CDR2 SNEGSKA (reference sequence). CDR3 amino acids: CSAREPYSNEQFF. The CDR3 bases are TGCAGTGCTAGAGAGCCATACAGCAATGAGCAGTTCTTC.

The chain joins TRBV2 to TRBJ1-5; D not resolved. V was shortened by 5 bases and J by 4 bases, with 21 bases between the two germline ends. Germline CDR1 reads SNHLY; CDR2 reads FYNNEI. This CDR3 is 17 amino acids long. CDR3 residues: CASSLFTGISINQPQHF. CDR3 DNA sequence: TGTGCCAGCAGTCTATTTACCGGGATCTCCATTAATCAGCCCCAGCATTTT.

This clonotype was counted only a few times. The chain links TRBV29-1 to TRBJ1-1; 8 bases are shared with TRBD1. CDR3 size: 14 residues. The V gene's germline CDR1 is SQVTM and CDR2 ANQGSEA. V trimming: 5 bases; J trimming: 2 bases; junction bases outside the gene matches: 7. The CDR3 spells CSVPSGQGNTEAFF. The CDR3 DNA sequence: TGCAGCGTTCCAAGTGGACAGGGTAACACTGAAGCTTTCTTT.